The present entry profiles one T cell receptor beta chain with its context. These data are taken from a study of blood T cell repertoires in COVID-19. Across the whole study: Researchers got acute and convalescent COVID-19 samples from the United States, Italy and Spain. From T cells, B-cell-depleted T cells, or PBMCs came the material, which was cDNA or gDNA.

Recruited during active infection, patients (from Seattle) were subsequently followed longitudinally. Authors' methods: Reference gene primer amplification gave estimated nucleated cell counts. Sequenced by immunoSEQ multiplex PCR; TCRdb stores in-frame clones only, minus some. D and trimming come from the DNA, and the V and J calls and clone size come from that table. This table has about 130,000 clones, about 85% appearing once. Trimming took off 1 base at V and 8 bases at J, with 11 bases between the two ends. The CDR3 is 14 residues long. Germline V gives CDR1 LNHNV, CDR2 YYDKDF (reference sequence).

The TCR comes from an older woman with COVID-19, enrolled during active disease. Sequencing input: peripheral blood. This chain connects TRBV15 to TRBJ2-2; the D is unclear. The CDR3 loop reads CATSRVAERGELFF. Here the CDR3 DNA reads TGTGCCACCAGCAGAGTTGCGGAGCGAGGGGAGCTGTTTTTT. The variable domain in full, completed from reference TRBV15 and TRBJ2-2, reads DAMVIQNPRYQVTQFGKPVTLSCSQTLNHNVMYWYQQKSSQAPKLLFHYYDKDFNNEADTPDNFQSRRPNTSFCFLDIRSPGLGDTAMYLCATSRVAERGELFFGEGSRLTVL.